The clone carrying this TCR beta chain was counted once. The sample is drawn from a study of blood T cell repertoires in COVID-19. Study-level information: PBMCs, B-cell-depleted T cells, or T cells provided the cDNA or gDNA that made up the material.

Individuals aged about 18 to 90 years were recruited from 24 US areas. Clinical history reported by participants formed the basis on which cohorts were assigned. Assay: immunoSEQ multiplex PCR; the TCRdb copy retains only in-frame clones and omits some. This sample yields some 350,000 clones, of which roughly nine tenths are seen a single time; more than 0.8% belongs to the top ten. The CDR3 length is 15 residues. V lost 6 bases and J lost 6; bases outside the gene matches: 7. Germline lookup yields CDR1 SNHLY and CDR2 FYNNEI. The sequence derives from a young man who had recovered from COVID-19. Sequenced input: PBMCs or T cells enriched from blood (not recorded which). The gene calls are TRBV2 and TRBJ2-1; 11 nucleotides match TRBD2. For the CDR3, the DNA is TGTGCCAGCAGCCTAACTAGCGGGGGTGTCAATGAGCAGTTCTTC. It yields the protein CASSLTSGGVNEQFF.